This TCR beta chain was sequenced in a study of blood T cell repertoires in COVID-19. In the study's own analysis: Scientists estimated how many nucleated cells there were by amplifying reference gene primers. Sequenced by immunoSEQ multiplex PCR; TCRdb stores in-frame clones only, minus some. The DNA was the basis for D and trimming; V, J and clone size are from that table. This table holds roughly 220,000 clones, 70% to 90% found once. V shed 1 base and J 7 bases; nucleotides not matched to a gene: 7. The CDR3 is 15 amino acids. The germline gives CDR1 SGHVS, CDR2 FQNEAQ. The sample consisted of peripheral blood. The J gene is TRBJ2-1, the V gene TRBV7-8; 7 bases are a match to TRBD1. This clonotype originated in a man in his fifties who had recovered from COVID-19. The CDR3 nucleotides are TGTGCCAGCAGCTTAGTGAAGGGGGCTCGGAATGAGCAGTTCTTC. Translating it yields CASSLVKGARNEQFF. Filled out from reference TRBV7-8 and TRBJ2-1, the complete variable domain reads GAGVSQSPRYKVAKRGQDVALRCDPISGHVSLFWYQQALGQGPEFLTYFQNEAQLDKSGLPSDRFFAERPEGSVSTLKIQRTQQEDSAVYLCASSLVKGARNEQFFGPGTRLTVL.